This TCR beta chain was observed in a study of early T cells in non-severe SARS-CoV-2 infection. Study-level information: It was bulk RNA from unsorted whole blood that was sequenced, and the chains were unpaired.

The TCR library protocol was used to attach unique molecular identifiers. These identifiers were attached to individual cDNA molecules. Using its own MiXCR run on the 5' RACE reads, TCRdb lists one record per CDR3 protein. The data show 65,000 to 85,000 distinct CDR3 sequences, 9.5% to 15% seen once. Study outcomes and limitations: VDJdb matching skewed toward anti-spike CD8 responses, missing private and CD4 specificities.

This clonotype was counted many times. Its target is unknown. The CDR3 extends over 11 amino acids. The specimen sequenced was whole blood. The TCR was taken from an adult who was a healthcare worker with PCR-confirmed SARS-CoV-2 infection or an uninfected control (not recorded which). The chain couples TRBV21-1 to TRBJ1-2. TRBV21-1 counts as a pseudogene. In nucleotides, the CDR3 is TGTGCCAGCGGGATTAACTATGGCTACACCTTC. Translated: CASGINYGYTF.